The subject of this entry is one T cell receptor beta chain. Its antigen remains unknown. Time point denoted: week 11, during vaccination. A 20-mer mutant IDH1 peptide at 300 ug was injected subcutaneously with topical imiquimod. This sample is drawn from a study of a mutant IDH1 vaccine in newly diagnosed glioma. CDR1 is SGHTA, CDR2 FQGNSA, per germline. The CDR3 extends over 16 amino acids. Trimming removed 6 bases from V and 7 bases from J; junction bases left unmatched: 11. The table came from immunoSEQ multiplex PCR; TCRdb's copy has only in-frame clones and leaves some out. The sample lists approximately 64,000 clones, approximately 84% occurring once.

The rearrangement uses TRBV7-2 and TRBJ1-5; TRBD1 aligns across 11 bases. This TCR derives from a woman in her forties or fifties with glioma. The source was PBMCs, collected from a glioma patient whose treatment included an IDH1 peptide vaccine. The CDR3 DNA reads TGTGCCAGCAGTCGAAGGACAGGGGGCGGAAGGCAGCCCCAGCATTTT. The encoded protein is CASSRRTGGGRQPQHF.